Each of the 26 T cell receptor beta chains below was sequenced from the same sample in a study of T cells after yellow fever vaccination. TCRdb recomputed calls from the 5' RACE reads with MiXCR, one row per CDR3 protein. The table shows a few hundred thousand distinct CDR3 sequences, with roughly 13% occurring only once. The specimen was CD4+ T cells sorted from PBMCs, collected 45 days after the yellow fever booster vaccination. Receptors originate from a young man who received the YFV17D yellow fever vaccine.

Ten or more counts support this clonotype. This chain uses TRBV20-1 with TRBJ1-3; 7 bases align to TRBD1. This CDR3 has 15 residues. J lost 0 bases, V lost 6 bases, and 8 bases had no gene match. Germline CDR1 and CDR2: DFQATT and SNEGSKA (reference sequence). CDR3 amino acids: CSATIGTVSGNTIYF. The CDR3 DNA sequence: TGCAGTGCGACGATAGGGACAGTCTCTGGAAACACCATATATTTT.

The chain has TRBV29-1 and TRBJ2-1, with D possibly being TRBD1 (5 bases). Germline CDR1 is SQVTM and CDR2 is ANQGSEA. This CDR3 is 12 amino acids long. Trimming stripped 0 bases from V and 8 bases from J, with 8 bases between. The CDR3 loop reads CSVEEEGDEQFF. For the CDR3, the DNA is TGCAGCGTTGAAGAGGAAGGGGATGAGCAGTTCTTC.

The chain has TRBV14 and TRBJ2-7, with D unresolved. The germline gives CDR1 SGHDN, CDR2 FVKESK. The CDR3 spans 15 residues. The V gene lost 0 bases and the J gene lost 3 bases, with 12 bases spanning the gap. CDR3 region: CASSQDQDRRYEQYF. DNA for the CDR3: TGTGCCAGCAGCCAAGATCAGGACCGACGCTACGAGCAGTACTTC.

This clonotype was counted only a few times. J is TRBJ2-1 and V is TRBV29-1; D is perhaps TRBD2 (5 bases). V dropped 4 bases and J dropped 2 bases, with 12 bases sitting between them. This CDR3 has 14 amino acids. Germline V lookup: CDR1 SQVTM, CDR2 ANQGSEA. CDR3 residues: CSVVKAVAYNEQFF. Written as DNA, the CDR3 is TGCAGCGTTGTCAAAGCGGTCGCCTACAATGAGCAGTTCTTC.

The chain joins TRBV28 to TRBJ2-5; 8 bases are a match to TRBD1. J gave up 4 bases and V 4 bases, and 5 bases lay outside the gene matches. Looked up from germline, CDR1 is MDHEN and CDR2 is SYDVKM. This CDR3 comprises 14 residues. The CDR3 protein is CASSSQQGVETQYF. DNA of the CDR3: TGTGCCAGCAGTTCACAACAGGGGGTAGAGACCCAGTACTTC.

This clonotype showed up just a few times. The chain carries TRBV5-1 and TRBJ2-6; D ambiguous. Trimming removed 1 base at V and 0 bases at J, with 11 bases between. This CDR3 has 17 residues. Per germline, CDR1 SGHRS and CDR2 YFSETQ. CDR3 sequence: CASSLMSKSSGANVLTF. The CDR3 bases are TGCGCCAGCAGCTTGATGTCGAAAAGCTCTGGGGCCAACGTCCTGACTTTC.

The chain uses TRBV5-1 and TRBJ2-3, with D possibly being TRBD1 or TRBD2 (6 bases each). The germline V gene has CDR1 SGHRS and CDR2 YFSETQ. V gave up 0 bases and J gave up 5 bases, with 13 bases separating them. This CDR3 is 15 amino acids long. CDR3 protein: CASSLGGAQEDTQYF. CDR3 in DNA: TGCGCCAGCAGCTTGGGGGGGGCGCAGGAAGATACGCAGTATTTT. Complete variable domain (other parts from reference TRBV5-1 and TRBJ2-3): KAGVTQTPRYLIKTRGQQVTLSCSPISGHRSVSWYQQTPGQGLQFLFEYFSETQRNKGNFPGRFSGRQFSNSRSEMNVSTLELGDSALYLCASSLGGAQEDTQYFGPGTRLTVL.

This clonotype was seen only a few times. The V call is TRBV19, the J call TRBJ1-5, with 7 bases identical to TRBD1. V gave up 1 base and J gave up 0 bases; unmatched junction bases: 6. This CDR3 is 17 amino acids long. Germline CDR1 LNHDA, CDR2 SQIVND (reference sequence). This CDR3 is CASSIGDSLGSNQPQHF. The CDR3 DNA sequence: TGTGCCAGTAGTATAGGGGACAGCCTTGGTAGCAATCAGCCCCAGCATTTT.

This clonotype was picked up a small number of times. This chain links TRBV27 with TRBJ1-2; TRBD1 matches at 8 bases. The germline gives CDR1 MNHEY, CDR2 SMNVEV (reference sequence). Trimming removed 6 bases from V and 9 bases from J; junction bases left unmatched: 9. The CDR3 length is 13 residues. The CDR3 DNA sequence: TGTGCCAGCAGCCGGGACAGGACAGTGAGCTACACCTTC. Translated: CASSRDRTVSYTF.

This clonotype appeared a few times. The rearrangement joins TRBV10-3 to TRBJ2-3; 7 nucleotides align to TRBD2. The ends lost 2 bases at V and 0 bases at J; junction bases unmatched: 2. Germline-derived CDR1 and CDR2 are ENHRY and SYGVKD. The CDR3 spans 15 residues. The chain's CDR3 is CAISEPAGSTDTQYF. In DNA form, the CDR3 reads TGTGCCATCAGTGAGCCAGCGGGGAGCACAGATACGCAGTATTTT.

This clonotype was detected many times. The chain uses TRBV21-1 and TRBJ2-1; TRBD1 is taken as the D call from the table, unchecked against the DNA. TRBV21-1 is an annotated pseudogene. This CDR3 is 15 amino acids long. The CDR3: CASSIRNSLGDEQFF. The CDR3 DNA reads as TGTGCCAGCAGCATACGGAACAGTCTTGGGGATGAGCAGTTCTTC.

The chain couples TRBV6-5 to TRBJ2-5; 8 bases agree with TRBD2. The V segment lost 4 bases and the J segment 3 bases; nucleotides outside the gene matches: 4. The CDR3 runs 14 residues. Germline CDR1 is MNHEY and CDR2 is SVGAGI. The CDR3 loop is CASSLAGPKETQYF. The CDR3 bases are TGTGCCAGCAGTTTAGCGGGACCAAAAGAGACCCAGTACTTC.

The V and J genes are TRBV11-1 and TRBJ2-2, with D possibly TRBD2 on 8 matching bases. From germline, CDR1 is SGHAT and CDR2 FQDESV (reference sequence). Trimming removed 2 bases from V and 5 bases from J, with 24 bases in between. This CDR3 comprises 19 residues. The chain's CDR3 is CASSLPERGLGGRTGELFF. DNA of the CDR3: TGTGCCAGCAGCTTACCGGAACGGGGACTAGGGGGCAGAACCGGGGAGCTGTTTTTT.

The rearrangement uses TRBV5-1 and TRBJ2-6, with D possibly called TRBD1 or TRBD2 (5 bases each). CDR3 size: 16 residues. CDR1 and CDR2 from the germline V gene are SGHRS and YFSETQ. V lost 3 bases to trimming and J lost 0 bases, with 10 bases between them. This chain's CDR3 is CASSSGTSSGANVLTF. The CDR3 DNA follows: TGCGCCAGCAGCTCGGGGACGAGCTCTGGGGCCAACGTCCTGACTTTC. Supplemented by reference TRBV5-1 and TRBJ2-6, the full variable domain reads KAGVTQTPRYLIKTRGQQVTLSCSPISGHRSVSWYQQTPGQGLQFLFEYFSETQRNKGNFPGRFSGRQFSNSRSEMNVSTLELGDSALYLCASSSGTSSGANVLTFGAGSRLTVL.

This sequence joins TRBV7-2 and TRBJ2-3; D remains ambiguous. CDR1 is SGHTA and CDR2 is FQGNSA in the germline V gene. The CDR3 covers 13 residues. V was cut by 5 bases and J by 7 bases, with 13 bases left in between. DNA of the CDR3: TGTGCCAGCAGCCTTCAGTTCCCCCATACGCAGTATTTT. Translating it yields CASSLQFPHTQYF.

This clonotype was counted only a few times. The gene calls are TRBV20-1 and TRBJ2-3; 7 bases agree with TRBD2. This CDR3 comprises 15 residues. In germline, CDR1 is DFQATT, CDR2 SNEGSKA (reference sequence). Germline trimming cut 4 bases from V and 0 bases from J; bases unmatched to any gene: 7. CDR3 in amino acids: CSATSGTGSTDTQYF. The CDR3 region has the DNA TGCAGTGCTACGAGCGGGACCGGAAGCACAGATACGCAGTATTTT.

There are a few counts of this clonotype. The chain couples TRBV21-1 to TRBJ2-3; the table gives TRBD2 as D, unverified against the DNA. TRBV21-1 constitutes a pseudogene. This CDR3 is built from 17 residues. This chain's CDR3 is CASSKRCEAGGEDTQYF. For the CDR3, the DNA is TGTGCCAGCAGCAAGAGGTGTGAGGCGGGAGGGGAAGATACGCAGTATTTT.

This chain joins TRBV2 and TRBJ2-7, with D unclear. CDR3 size: 13 residues. Germline-derived CDR1 and CDR2 are SNHLY and FYNNEI. The V end lost 6 bases, the J end lost 3 bases, and 12 bases lay between the germline ends. The CDR3 protein is CASRTFGDYEQYF. DNA of the CDR3: TGTGCCAGCAGGACCTTTGGGGACTACGAGCAGTACTTC.

V usage is TRBV18 and J usage is TRBJ2-5; TRBD1 or TRBD2 may be the D gene (6 bases each). Germline V CDR1 and CDR2: KGHSH, LQKENI. V lost 1 base to trimming and J lost 5 bases, with 14 bases between them. The CDR3 spans 15 residues. The CDR3 coding sequence is TGTGCCAGCTCACCACGCAACACAGGGAGGGAGACCCAGTACTTC. It translates to CASSPRNTGRETQYF.

V gene TRBV18 combines with J gene TRBJ2-5, with D hard to call. Trimming left V 2 bases short and J 5 bases short, with 9 bases between. CDR1 KGHSH and CDR2 LQKENI come from the germline V gene. The CDR3 covers 13 residues. The CDR3: CASSPAPAETQYF. The DNA for the CDR3 is TGTGCCAGCTCACCAGCCCCGGCGGAGACCCAGTACTTC.

This clonotype was found a few times. The chain carries TRBV5-1 and TRBJ2-2; TRBD2 aligns across 10 bases. Germline-derived CDR1 and CDR2 are SGHRS and YFSETQ. V dropped 3 bases and J dropped 0; count of bases not matched to a gene: 2. The CDR3 is made up of 16 amino acids. The CDR3 loop reads CASSSGLASNTGELFF. The CDR3 DNA is TGCGCCAGCAGCTCGGGACTAGCGTCGAACACCGGGGAGCTGTTTTTT. Combining the CDR3 with reference TRBV5-1 and TRBJ2-2 gives the whole variable domain KAGVTQTPRYLIKTRGQQVTLSCSPISGHRSVSWYQQTPGQGLQFLFEYFSETQRNKGNFPGRFSGRQFSNSRSEMNVSTLELGDSALYLCASSSGLASNTGELFFGEGSRLTVL.

This clonotype showed up just a few times. The chain links TRBV27 to TRBJ1-6; no firm D call. Trimming cost V 5 bases and J 10 bases, with 15 bases left between them. CDR1 is MNHEY and CDR2 is SMNVEV in the germline V gene (reference sequence). The CDR3 is 14 amino acids. As DNA, the CDR3 is TGTGCCAGCAGTCCCATGGGATCGGCCTCACCCCTCCACTTT. Its translation is CASSPMGSASPLHF.

V usage is TRBV20-1 and J usage is TRBJ2-1; possible D gene TRBD2, 6 bases. Trimming shortened V by 7 bases and J by 7 bases, and 20 bases separated the two germline ends. Per germline, CDR1 DFQATT and CDR2 SNEGSKA (reference sequence). This CDR3 has 14 residues. The chain's CDR3 is CSEAGVLHTNEQFF. CDR3 bases: TGCAGTGAAGCGGGCGTCCTTCACACTAATGAGCAGTTCTTC.

This clonotype showed up many times. A junction boundary mismatches the germline segment, possibly from a read error. The chain has TRBV20-1 and TRBJ2-7, with D maybe TRBD1 (6 bases). Germline V CDR1 and CDR2: DFQATT, SNEGSKA (reference sequence). The CDR3 totals 15 residues. The CDR3 bases are TGCAGTGCTCCTTTCCAGGGGCCAACAGGAACTGCGTGGGTTTTC. Amino acid sequence: CSAPFQGPTGTAWVF.

The chain couples TRBV7-2 to TRBJ2-1; D gene uncertain. Germline loops: CDR1 SGHTA, CDR2 FQGNSA. The CDR3 spans 15 residues. V was clipped by 1 base and J by 1 base, with 8 bases between them. The CDR3 DNA follows: TGTGCCAGCAGCTTAGAGTATCTTTCCTACAATGAGCAGTTCTTC. It encodes CASSLEYLSYNEQFF.

V gene TRBV4-2 combines with J gene TRBJ2-1; 8 nucleotides agree with TRBD2. V was pared by 0 bases and J by 4 bases, with 5 bases of the junction left unmatched. Germline-derived CDR1 and CDR2 are LGHNA and YNFKEQ. The length of the CDR3 is 16 residues. Written as DNA, the CDR3 is TGTGCCAGCAGCCAAGACCGGGGGGGTCCGTACAATGAGCAGTTCTTC. Protein sequence: CASSQDRGGPYNEQFF.